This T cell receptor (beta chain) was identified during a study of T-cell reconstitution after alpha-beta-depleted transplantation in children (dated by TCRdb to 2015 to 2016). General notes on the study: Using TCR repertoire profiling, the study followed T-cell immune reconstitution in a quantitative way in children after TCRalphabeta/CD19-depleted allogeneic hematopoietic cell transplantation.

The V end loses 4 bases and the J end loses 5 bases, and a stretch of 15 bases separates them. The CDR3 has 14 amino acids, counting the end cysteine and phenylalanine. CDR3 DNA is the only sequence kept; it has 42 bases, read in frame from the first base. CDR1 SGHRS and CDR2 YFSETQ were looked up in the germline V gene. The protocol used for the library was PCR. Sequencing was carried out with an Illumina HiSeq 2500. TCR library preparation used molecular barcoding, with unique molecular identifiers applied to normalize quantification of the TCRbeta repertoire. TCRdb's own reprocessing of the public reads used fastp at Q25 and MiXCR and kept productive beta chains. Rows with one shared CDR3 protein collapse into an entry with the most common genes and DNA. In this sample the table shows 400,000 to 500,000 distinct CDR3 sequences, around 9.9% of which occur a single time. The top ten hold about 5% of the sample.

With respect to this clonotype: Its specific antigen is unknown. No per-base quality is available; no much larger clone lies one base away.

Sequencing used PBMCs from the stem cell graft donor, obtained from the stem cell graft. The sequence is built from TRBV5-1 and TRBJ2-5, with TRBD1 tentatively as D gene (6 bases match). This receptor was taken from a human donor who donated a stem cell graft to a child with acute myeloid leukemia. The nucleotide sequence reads TGCGCCAGCAGCCCAGGGGCCGTGTCGGAGACCCAGTACTTC. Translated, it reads CASSPGAVSETQYF.